This T cell receptor beta chain was identified during a study of control samples from healthy donors and cancer patients. Assay used: immunoSEQ multiplex PCR; TCRdb lists only in-frame clones, some missing. The table lists about 120,000 clones, approximately 87% of them singletons, with around 10% in the top ten. V shed 2 bases and J shed 5 bases, with 9 bases lying between them. This CDR3 is built from 12 residues. CDR1 is SQVTM, CDR2 ANQGSEA, per germline. The sequence was obtained from a man under 40 in good health. Sequencing was performed on blood. The rearrangement links TRBV29-1 to TRBJ2-5; D might be TRBD2 (6 bases). CDR3 coding DNA: TGCAGCGTTGAATTGGGGAGGGAGACCCAGTACTTC. Translation gives CSVELGRETQYF.